Listed below are T cell receptor beta chains from one sample, sequenced in a study of shared clonotypes between healthy human individuals. Generated by immunoSEQ multiplex PCR, the TCRdb table keeps only in-frame clones and is missing some. This table holds 550,000 to 700,000 clones, about 80% found once. Sample: memory CD4+ T cells sorted from blood. The receptors here all came from a woman aged 25 to 45 in good health. Both conserved end residues are part of each CDR3. The D gene is left open where the match is weak. Clone size is not always given. Where it is, it says once, few, many or a class for expanded clones.

NA	NA	TRBV28	TRBJ1-1	TGTGCCAGCAGTTTAGGTCTCTTTGGGACCGACACTGAAGCTTTCTTT	CASSLGLFGTDTEAFF
NA	NA	TRBV2	TRBJ2-7	TGTGCCAGCAGCCCATTACTTCGGGGCGAGCAGTACTTC	CASSPLLRGEQYF
NA	NA	TRBV2	TRBJ1-2	TGTGCCAGCAGTGTTCAGGGTGGCGGCTATGGCTACACCTTC	CASSVQGGGYGYTF
NA	NA	TRBV29-1	TRBJ2-5	TGCAGCGTTGGGACGGCCACTTTTTTGGAGACCCAGTACTTC	CSVGTATFLETQYF
many	NA	TRBV5-1	TRBJ2-2	TGCGCCAGCAGCTCCGGACAGTACACCGGGGAGCTGTTTTTT	CASSSGQYTGELFF
NA	NA	TRBV29-1	TRBJ1-1	TGCAGCGTTGTTAAGATGTGGACTGAAGCTTTCTTT	CSVVKMWTEAFF
NA	TRBD1	TRBV2	TRBJ2-3	TGTGCCAGCAGTGGAGACAGGGGCACAGATACGCAGTATTTT	CASSGDRGTDTQYF
NA	NA	TRBV11-2	TRBJ2-3	TGTGCCAGCAGCTTGGGTAGACTCACAGATACGCAGTATTTT	CASSLGRLTDTQYF
NA	TRBD1	TRBV19	TRBJ2-1	TGTGCCAGTAGTGACAGGGGAAACTCCTACAATGAGCAGTTCTTC	CASSDRGNSYNEQFF
NA	NA	TRBV2	TRBJ2-3	TGCGCGGCAGGGCCCGCAGATACGCAGTATTTT	CAAGPADTQYF
many	NA	TRBV9	TRBJ1-1	TGTGCCAGCAGCGTAGCCCAGAAGAACACTGAAGCTTTCTTT	CASSVAQKNTEAFF
NA	TRBD1	TRBV11-2	TRBJ2-7	TGTGCCAGCTCCCGACAGGGTGAGCAGTACTTC	CASSRQGEQYF
NA	NA	TRBV6-1	TRBJ2-3	TGTGCCAGCAGTGACTGGGTTCCAGATACGCAGTATTTT	CASSDWVPDTQYF
once	NA	TRBV11-2	TRBJ2-7	TGTGCCAGCAGCTTAGAGCGAGCGGGCTACGAGCAGTACTTC	CASSLERAGYEQYF
NA	TRBD1	TRBV10-2	TRBJ1-4	TGCGCCAGCAGTGACGTCACACAGGGGGGAAATGAAAAACTGTTTTTT	CASSDVTQGGNEKLFF
once	TRBD1	TRBV28	TRBJ1-2	TGTGCCAGCAGCCTTTTACAGGGGAGAGGTGGCTACACCTTC	CASSLLQGRGGYTF
NA	NA	TRBV7-2	TRBJ1-2	TGTGCCAGCAGCACTTACCTTAGACAGGAACATGGCTACACCTTC	CASSTYLRQEHGYTF
NA	NA	TRBV28	TRBJ2-1	TGTGCCAGCAGTTTGGCCGCAGGAGGAAATGAGCAGTTCTTC	CASSLAAGGNEQFF
NA	TRBD2	TRBV5-1	TRBJ2-1	TGCGCCAGCAGCTTGGACCGGACTAGCGGTTACTCCTACAATGAGCAGTTCTTC	CASSLDRTSGYSYNEQFF
NA	NA	TRBV29-1	TRBJ2-4	TGCAGCGCCCAAGGGTGGAGTAGCACCAAAAACATTCAGTACTTC	CSAQGWSSTKNIQYF
few	NA	TRBV4-2	TRBJ2-7	TGTGCCAGCAGCTACGACCATTACGAGCAGTACTTC	CASSYDHYEQYF
NA	NA	TRBV27	TRBJ2-3	TGTGCCATCGTTCGCCCCACAGATACGCAGTATTTT	CAIVRPTDTQYF
NA	NA	TRBV25-1	TRBJ1-5	TGTGCCAGCAGTGCCCTTGGACAGAATCAGCCCCAGCATTTT	CASSALGQNQPQHF
NA	NA	TRBV6-4	TRBJ2-7	TGTGCCACGGGAGTTCCCTACGAGCAGTACTTC	CATGVPYEQYF
NA	NA	TRBV25-1	TRBJ2-7	TGTGCCAGCAGTGCGGCGAGCTACGAGCAGTACTTC	CASSAASYEQYF
NA	TRBD2	TRBV5-8	TRBJ2-1	TGTGCCAGCAGCTTTGGGCTAGCGGGAAGGAATGAGCAGTTCTTC	CASSFGLAGRNEQFF
once	NA	TRBV6-1	TRBJ2-6	TGTGCCAGCAGTGATGGACAGCCATCCCACGTCCTGACTTTC	CASSDGQPSHVLTF
many	TRBD2	TRBV5-4	TRBJ2-3	TGTGCCAGCAGCGACGGCGGGAGGCGCACAGATACGCAGTATTTT	CASSDGGRRTDTQYF
NA	NA	TRBV5-4	TRBJ2-1	TGTGCCAGCAGCTTGGGGCAGACTGACAATGAGCAGTTCTTC	CASSLGQTDNEQFF
once	NA	TRBV19	TRBJ1-2	TGTGCCAGTAGTATTGGCTCCCGGTACACCTTC	CASSIGSRYTF
NA	TRBD2	TRBV5-6	TRBJ2-7	TGTGCCAGCAGCCCACCTAGCGGGAGGCTCTTTGAGCAGTACTTC	CASSPPSGRLFEQYF
NA	NA	TRBV6-6	TRBJ1-1	TGTGCCAGCAGTTACGAGATCAAGAACCCACAAGCTTTCTTT	CASSYEIKNPQAFF
NA	TRBD2	TRBV4-1	TRBJ2-1	TGCGCCAGCAGCCAAGAGGGAGGGAGGGAGCAGTTCTTC	CASSQEGGREQFF
NA	NA	TRBV28	TRBJ1-2	TGTGCCAGCAGAAACAGGGACGGCCACGTCTACACCTTC	CASRNRDGHVYTF
once	NA	TRBV5-5	TRBJ2-7	TGTGCCAGCAGCTTGCGGGACACTCATTCCTACGAGCAGTACTTC	CASSLRDTHSYEQYF
NA	NA	TRBV5-4	TRBJ2-3	TGTGCCAGCAGCCCTCCGGGACGAATCTCAGATACGCAGTATTTT	CASSPPGRISDTQYF
few	TRBD1	TRBV28	TRBJ2-5	TGTGCCAGCAGTTTTACCGGGACAGGCTCTTGGGAGCAGTACTTC	CASSFTGTGSWEQYF
once	NA	TRBV5-1	TRBJ2-7	TGCGCCAGCAGGCCTTCGCCAGCGGCCTACGAGCAGTACTTC	CASRPSPAAYEQYF
NA	TRBD2	TRBV5-6	TRBJ2-3	TGTGCCAGCAGCGGGGGACTAGCGGTCGGCACAGATACGCAGTATTTT	CASSGGLAVGTDTQYF
NA	NA	TRBV28	TRBJ2-3	TGTGCCAGCAGTCCCAAAAGACTAGATAGGTCAGATACGCAGTATTTT	CASSPKRLDRSDTQYF
NA	TRBD1	TRBV28	TRBJ1-2	TGTGCCACCTGTTGTGTAGGGGGCTTTGGCTACACCTTC	CATCCVGGFGYTF